One TCR beta chain is described in this entry. The sample belongs to a study of OX40 agonist ivuxolimab in advanced cancers. Profiled with immunoSEQ multiplex PCR; TCRdb holds only in-frame clones, not every one. The table records tens of thousands of clones, around 82% of them present only once. This CDR3 spans 13 amino acids. CDR1 is MNHEY and CDR2 is SMNVEV in the germline V gene (reference sequence). With 4 bases removed from V and 7 bases from J, the gap between germline ends came to 10 bases. The receptor was isolated from an adult with an advanced solid tumor such as melanoma, head and neck, liver or kidney cancer. Sequencing was performed on CD4+ or CD8+ T cells sorted from blood, taken in a trial of the OX40 agonist ivuxolimab. The chain is built from TRBV27 and TRBJ2-2; D unclear. This CDR3 is CASSSYSGGELFF. As DNA, the CDR3 is TGTGCCAGCAGTTCTTACTCCGGCGGGGAGCTGTTTTTT.